Listed below are T cell receptor beta chains from one sample, sequenced in a study of identical twins. TCRdb reanalysed the 5' RACE reads using MiXCR and keeps one entry per CDR3 protein. Among roughly 570,000 distinct CDR3 sequences, 9% to 10% were seen once, and the ten largest hold approximately 3%. These same records also appear under a second study, on yellow fever vaccine responses in identical twins.

The sequenced sample consisted of PBMCs. All receptors come from a woman aged 18-29 years in good health. CDR3s include the opening cysteine and the closing phenylalanine or tryptophan. The order of the fields is clone size, V gene, J gene, D gene, CDR3 DNA, CDR3 protein. A D gene is named only where the DNA matches it firmly. Size is stated for part of the rows, as once, few or many counts, or as a class when the clone is expanded.

few	TRBV6-5	TRBJ1-6	-	TGTGCCAGCAGTTACAGTGTTGACAGTGGTAATTCACCCCTCCACTTT	CASSYSVDSGNSPLHF
-	TRBV28	TRBJ2-1	TRBD1	TGTGCCAGCAGCTCCGGGACAGTTGGGTTCTTC	CASSSGTVGFF
-	TRBV5-4	TRBJ2-2	-	TGTGCCAGCAGCCCCGGGGGGCGTTCCGCGAACACCGGGGAGCTGTTTTTT	CASSPGGRSANTGELFF
many	TRBV4-1	TRBJ1-4	-	TGCGCCAGCAGCCAAGGGGGAAAACTGTTTTTT	CASSQGGKLFF
few	TRBV2	TRBJ2-7	-	TGTGCCAGCAGGGGAAAATACGCGCAGTACTTC	CASRGKYAQYF
few	TRBV7-9	TRBJ2-3	-	TGTGCCAGCAGCCCCACGGGGTCAGATACGCAGTATTTT	CASSPTGSDTQYF
few	TRBV6-1	TRBJ2-7	-	TGTGCCAGCAGGAAGGGGAGTGCCTACGAGCAGTACTTC	CASRKGSAYEQYF
few	TRBV20-1	TRBJ2-1	TRBD2	TGCAGTGCTAGAGATGTCCGGACTAGCGAATACAATGAGCAGTTCTTC	CSARDVRTSEYNEQFF
few	TRBV4-3	TRBJ2-2	-	TGCGCCAGCAGCCAAGTGCCGGGGGGCGCAACCGGGGAGCTGTTTTTT	CASSQVPGGATGELFF
-	TRBV21-1	TRBJ2-7	-	TGTGCCAGCAGCCATCTGACTAGCGGGACGGTCCGCGGAGCCGAGCAGTACTTC	CASSHLTSGTVRGAEQYF
many	TRBV12-3/TRBV12-4	TRBJ1-5	TRBD1	TGTGCCAGCAGGCTACGCGGGACAGGGGATCAGCCCCAGCATTTT	CASRLRGTGDQPQHF
-	TRBV5-5	TRBJ1-3	-	TGTGCCAGCAGTGCCCCAGAAGGAACAAACACCATATATTTT	CASSAPEGTNTIYF
many	TRBV10-3	TRBJ2-3	TRBD2	TGTGCCGTCCGGACTAGCGGGACCACAGATACGCAGTATTTT	CAVRTSGTTDTQYF
-	TRBV28	TRBJ2-6	TRBD1	TGTGCCAGCAGCCACAGGGGGCGGGGGGCCAACGTCCTGACTTTC	CASSHRGRGANVLTF
many	TRBV4-1	TRBJ2-7	-	TGCGCCAGCAGCCAAGAAAGGGGAGAGCAGTACTTC	CASSQERGEQYF